The TCR beta chain described here comes from a study of radiation and T cells in renal cell carcinoma. Between the trimmed V and J ends, which lost 0 bases and 2 bases, there was a span of 14 bases. Per the germline V gene, CDR1 is MNHEY and CDR2 is SMNVEV (reference sequence). The CDR3 consists of 16 residues. The method was immunoSEQ multiplex PCR; TCRdb's version includes in-frame clones alone and lacks a portion of them. The sample includes around 94,000 clones, around four fifths of them seen just once. Time point denoted: blood 4 weeks post-SBRT, at nephrectomy. Treatment: 15 Gy SBRT to primary tumor, nephrectomy 4 weeks later.

The chain uses TRBV27 and TRBJ2-7; D may be TRBD1 or TRBD2 (5 bases each). Sequenced here: blood, sampled from a patient whose treatment included radiotherapy and nephrectomy. This TCR was sampled from a man aged 45 to 65 with renal cell carcinoma. This CDR3 reads CASSLSRSGTTYEQYF. The CDR3 DNA is TGTGCCAGCAGTTTATCCCGCTCGGGGACCACCTACGAGCAGTACTTC.